This is a list of T cell receptor beta chains from one sample in a study of blood T cell repertoires in COVID-19. Sequencing was performed with immunoSEQ multiplex PCR; in TCRdb, only in-frame clones are kept and a portion is missing. This sample carries around 270,000 clones, approximately 81% of them seen once, and the ten largest clones take under 5%. The sample was peripheral blood. The receptors were sampled from a man in his 60s with acute or convalescent COVID-19. Both conserved end residues are part of each CDR3. Fields, in order: CDR3 DNA, CDR3 protein, CDR3 length, clone size, J gene, D gene, V gene. D genes are given only for firm matches. Clone size is shown for a subset of rows, as once, few, many or a class of expanded clone.

cdr3_nt: TGCAGCGCCACGACAGGGATAATCGACGAGCAGTACTTC
cdr3_aa: CSATTGIIDEQYF
cdr3_length: 13
clone_size: NA
j_call: TRBJ2-7
d_call: TRBD1
v_call: TRBV29-1

cdr3_nt: TGTGCCAGCAGCTTAAGTCAGGGTACCATGAACACTGAAGCTTTCTTT
cdr3_aa: CASSLSQGTMNTEAFF
cdr3_length: 16
clone_size: NA
j_call: TRBJ1-1
d_call: NA
v_call: TRBV7-8

cdr3_nt: TGTGCCAGCAGTGGAACGGACAGGGGGATCTACGAGCAGTACTTC
cdr3_aa: CASSGTDRGIYEQYF
cdr3_length: 15
clone_size: NA
j_call: TRBJ2-7
d_call: TRBD1
v_call: TRBV2

cdr3_nt: TGTGCCAGCAGCCCACCGGGACAGCGAAACTATGGCTACACCTTC
cdr3_aa: CASSPPGQRNYGYTF
cdr3_length: 15
clone_size: NA
j_call: TRBJ1-2
d_call: TRBD1
v_call: TRBV9

cdr3_nt: TGTGCCAGCAGTTACTCCCCGACGGGGGTAGAGACCCAGTACTTC
cdr3_aa: CASSYSPTGVETQYF
cdr3_length: 15
clone_size: NA
j_call: TRBJ2-5
d_call: NA
v_call: TRBV6-2/TRBV6-3

cdr3_nt: TGCAGTGCCGAGCGGAGTTACGAGCAGTACTTC
cdr3_aa: CSAERSYEQYF
cdr3_length: 11
clone_size: NA
j_call: TRBJ2-7
d_call: NA
v_call: TRBV20-1

cdr3_nt: TGCGCCAGCAGCATGACAGCCTTCCAAGAGACCCAGTACTTC
cdr3_aa: CASSMTAFQETQYF
cdr3_length: 14
clone_size: NA
j_call: TRBJ2-5
d_call: NA
v_call: TRBV5-1

cdr3_nt: TGCGCCAGCAGCCAAGATTGGCCTCGGGACACCATATATTTT
cdr3_aa: CASSQDWPRDTIYF
cdr3_length: 14
clone_size: NA
j_call: TRBJ1-3
d_call: NA
v_call: TRBV4-3

cdr3_nt: TGCGCCAGCAGCTTGCCTGACAGCTCTAACTATGGCTACACCTTC
cdr3_aa: CASSLPDSSNYGYTF
cdr3_length: 15
clone_size: once
j_call: TRBJ1-2
d_call: NA
v_call: TRBV5-1

cdr3_nt: TGTGCCAGTAGTATACCACAGTACGCCGATCAGCCCCAGCATTTT
cdr3_aa: CASSIPQYADQPQHF
cdr3_length: 15
clone_size: NA
j_call: TRBJ1-5
d_call: NA
v_call: TRBV19

cdr3_nt: TGTGCCAGTACCCTAGCGGGAGGGAACAATGAGCAGTTCTTC
cdr3_aa: CASTLAGGNNEQFF
cdr3_length: 14
clone_size: NA
j_call: TRBJ2-1
d_call: TRBD2
v_call: TRBV6-5

cdr3_nt: TGTGCTAGCAGCTGCCGAGGAGGGACAGAAAATAATTCACCCCTCCACTTT
cdr3_aa: CASSCRGGTENNSPLHF
cdr3_length: 17
clone_size: NA
j_call: TRBJ1-6
d_call: TRBD1
v_call: TRBV7-7

cdr3_nt: TGTGCCAGCAGTTTGGGGGGGGCCAAGAGTTATGGCTACACCTTC
cdr3_aa: CASSLGGAKSYGYTF
cdr3_length: 15
clone_size: NA
j_call: TRBJ1-2
d_call: NA
v_call: TRBV28

cdr3_nt: TGTGCCAGCAGTACTTTGTCGGTCGTAACCTACGAGCAGTACTTC
cdr3_aa: CASSTLSVVTYEQYF
cdr3_length: 15
clone_size: few
j_call: TRBJ2-7
d_call: NA
v_call: TRBV6-6

cdr3_nt: TGTGCCAGCAGCCCTAGGGACAGACCCTACAATGAGCAGTTCTTC
cdr3_aa: CASSPRDRPYNEQFF
cdr3_length: 15
clone_size: NA
j_call: TRBJ2-1
d_call: TRBD1
v_call: TRBV7-9

cdr3_nt: TGTGCCAGCAGCTTATTCGGGAGGCCGAACACCGGGGAGCTGTTTTTT
cdr3_aa: CASSLFGRPNTGELFF
cdr3_length: 16
clone_size: NA
j_call: TRBJ2-2
d_call: TRBD2
v_call: TRBV7-6

cdr3_nt: TGTGCCAGCAGCACCCATAGCGGGGTGGAGACCCAGTACTTC
cdr3_aa: CASSTHSGVETQYF
cdr3_length: 14
clone_size: NA
j_call: TRBJ2-5
d_call: TRBD2
v_call: TRBV7-9

cdr3_nt: TGTGCCAGCGGCCACATCGCAGATACGCAGTATTTT
cdr3_aa: CASGHIADTQYF
cdr3_length: 12
clone_size: NA
j_call: TRBJ2-3
d_call: NA
v_call: TRBV2

cdr3_nt: TGTGCCAGCAGACAGGGTAACACCGGGGAGCTGTTTTTT
cdr3_aa: CASRQGNTGELFF
cdr3_length: 13
clone_size: NA
j_call: TRBJ2-2
d_call: NA
v_call: TRBV6-1

cdr3_nt: TGTGCCAGCAGCTTACAGGGGAGCTATGGCTACACCTTC
cdr3_aa: CASSLQGSYGYTF
cdr3_length: 13
clone_size: NA
j_call: TRBJ1-2
d_call: NA
v_call: TRBV7-2

cdr3_nt: TGTGCCAGCAGCTTGGGCTTGAGCTCCTACGAGCAGTACTTC
cdr3_aa: CASSLGLSSYEQYF
cdr3_length: 14
clone_size: once
j_call: TRBJ2-7
d_call: NA
v_call: TRBV11-2

cdr3_nt: TGTGCCAGCAGCTTAAGGCTGGACTCACCAAATGAGCAGTTCTTC
cdr3_aa: CASSLRLDSPNEQFF
cdr3_length: 15
clone_size: NA
j_call: TRBJ2-1
d_call: NA
v_call: TRBV7-9

cdr3_nt: TGTGCCACCAGCAGAGATAGGGACAGGGCCTACAATGAGCAGTTCTTC
cdr3_aa: CATSRDRDRAYNEQFF
cdr3_length: 16
clone_size: NA
j_call: TRBJ2-1
d_call: TRBD1
v_call: TRBV15

cdr3_nt: TGTGCCAGTAGTATGTCCCAGGGCTACGAGCAGTACTTC
cdr3_aa: CASSMSQGYEQYF
cdr3_length: 13
clone_size: NA
j_call: TRBJ2-7
d_call: NA
v_call: TRBV19

cdr3_nt: TGTGCCAGCAGTTCCCGACTAGCGGGAACCCACGAGCAGTACTTC
cdr3_aa: CASSSRLAGTHEQYF
cdr3_length: 15
clone_size: NA
j_call: TRBJ2-7
d_call: TRBD2
v_call: TRBV27

cdr3_nt: TGTGCCAGCAGCTTATATGAGACAGCTTACTACGAGCAGTACTTC
cdr3_aa: CASSLYETAYYEQYF
cdr3_length: 15
clone_size: NA
j_call: TRBJ2-7
d_call: NA
v_call: TRBV7-2

cdr3_nt: TGTGCCAGCAGTTTATGGGGGGATAGCAATCAGCCCCAGCATTTT
cdr3_aa: CASSLWGDSNQPQHF
cdr3_length: 15
clone_size: NA
j_call: TRBJ1-5
d_call: NA
v_call: TRBV27

cdr3_nt: TGCAGCGTTGAAAGGGGGCTTGGAAACACCATATATTTT
cdr3_aa: CSVERGLGNTIYF
cdr3_length: 13
clone_size: once
j_call: TRBJ1-3
d_call: TRBD1
v_call: TRBV29-1

cdr3_nt: TGTGCCAGCAGCCAGACTGGGGGGGGGAAAGCTTTCTTT
cdr3_aa: CASSQTGGGKAFF
cdr3_length: 13
clone_size: NA
j_call: TRBJ1-1
d_call: NA
v_call: TRBV3-1/TRBV3-2

cdr3_nt: TGTGCCAGCAGCCTGGGACTAGCGGGAGGGTCCACAGATACGCAGTATTTT
cdr3_aa: CASSLGLAGGSTDTQYF
cdr3_length: 17
clone_size: once
j_call: TRBJ2-3
d_call: TRBD2
v_call: TRBV9

cdr3_nt: TGTGCCAGCAGCTTGGTAGGAGGGAACACCGGGGAGCTGTTTTTT
cdr3_aa: CASSLVGGNTGELFF
cdr3_length: 15
clone_size: NA
j_call: TRBJ2-2
d_call: NA
v_call: TRBV5-4

cdr3_nt: TGTGCCAGCAGTGAAGCGCTTGTCGGTGGGGCCAACGTCCTGACTTTC
cdr3_aa: CASSEALVGGANVLTF
cdr3_length: 16
clone_size: NA
j_call: TRBJ2-6
d_call: NA
v_call: TRBV6-1

cdr3_nt: TGTGCCAGCAGCCCCGGGACAGGGGAAAGGGGTGCGCAGTATTTT
cdr3_aa: CASSPGTGERGAQYF
cdr3_length: 15
clone_size: NA
j_call: TRBJ2-3
d_call: TRBD1
v_call: TRBV6-5

cdr3_nt: TGTGCCAGCAGCCCCGGGAGGGGGGCTCAGCCCCAGCATTTT
cdr3_aa: CASSPGRGAQPQHF
cdr3_length: 14
clone_size: NA
j_call: TRBJ1-5
d_call: NA
v_call: TRBV11-2

cdr3_nt: TGTGCCAGCAGTCCTCCGGAGGGACTAAACAATGAGCAGTTCTTC
cdr3_aa: CASSPPEGLNNEQFF
cdr3_length: 15
clone_size: NA
j_call: TRBJ2-1
d_call: TRBD2
v_call: TRBV5-6

cdr3_nt: TGTGCCAGCACCACAGACTCTGGGGCCAACGTCCTGACTTTC
cdr3_aa: CASTTDSGANVLTF
cdr3_length: 14
clone_size: NA
j_call: TRBJ2-6
d_call: NA
v_call: TRBV2

cdr3_nt: TGTGCCAGCAGTGGCTATGGGACAGCTCTTCTGCCTAATGAAAAACTGTTTTTT
cdr3_aa: CASSGYGTALLPNEKLFF
cdr3_length: 18
clone_size: NA
j_call: TRBJ1-4
d_call: TRBD1
v_call: TRBV28

cdr3_nt: TGTGCCAGCAGCAGACAGCTCCAGGAGACCCAGTACTTC
cdr3_aa: CASSRQLQETQYF
cdr3_length: 13
clone_size: NA
j_call: TRBJ2-5
d_call: NA
v_call: TRBV7-3

cdr3_nt: TGTGCCAGCAAAGGGGCGACTGACTACGAGCAGTACTTC
cdr3_aa: CASKGATDYEQYF
cdr3_length: 13
clone_size: NA
j_call: TRBJ2-7
d_call: NA
v_call: TRBV12-3/TRBV12-4

cdr3_nt: TGTGCCAGCTCAAATCGTGTAGAGCCCCAGCATTTT
cdr3_aa: CASSNRVEPQHF
cdr3_length: 12
clone_size: NA
j_call: TRBJ1-5
d_call: NA
v_call: TRBV18

cdr3_nt: TGCGCCAGCAGCTCCGCTAGCGGGAGGGGCAATGAGCAGTTCTTC
cdr3_aa: CASSSASGRGNEQFF
cdr3_length: 15
clone_size: NA
j_call: TRBJ2-1
d_call: TRBD2
v_call: TRBV5-1

cdr3_nt: TGTGCCTGGAGTACAGGGGGCCACCCAATTTATGGCTACACCTTC
cdr3_aa: CAWSTGGHPIYGYTF
cdr3_length: 15
clone_size: NA
j_call: TRBJ1-2
d_call: TRBD1
v_call: TRBV30

cdr3_nt: TGCGCCAGCAGCTCGACGGGACAGGCCTATGGCTACACCTTC
cdr3_aa: CASSSTGQAYGYTF
cdr3_length: 14
clone_size: NA
j_call: TRBJ1-2
d_call: TRBD1
v_call: TRBV5-1

cdr3_nt: TGTGCCAGCAGTTACTCGAAGTACAGGAGATCGTTCTTC
cdr3_aa: CASSYSKYRRSFF
cdr3_length: 13
clone_size: few
j_call: TRBJ2-1
d_call: NA
v_call: TRBV6-5

cdr3_nt: TGTGCCAGTACCATTCAGTCGGGCACCGGGGAGCTGTTTTTT
cdr3_aa: CASTIQSGTGELFF
cdr3_length: 14
clone_size: NA
j_call: TRBJ2-2
d_call: NA
v_call: TRBV19

cdr3_nt: TGCGCCAGCAGCTTGGCTAGCGGCTCCTACAATGAGCAGTTCTTC
cdr3_aa: CASSLASGSYNEQFF
cdr3_length: 15
clone_size: NA
j_call: TRBJ2-1
d_call: TRBD2
v_call: TRBV5-1

cdr3_nt: TGTGCCATCAGAGCAGGGAAATCACAGCCCCAGCATTTT
cdr3_aa: CAIRAGKSQPQHF
cdr3_length: 13
clone_size: NA
j_call: TRBJ1-5
d_call: NA
v_call: TRBV10-3

cdr3_nt: TGCGCCAGCAGCAGGGACAGGGCCACCGGGGAGCTGTTTTTT
cdr3_aa: CASSRDRATGELFF
cdr3_length: 14
clone_size: once
j_call: TRBJ2-2
d_call: TRBD1
v_call: TRBV5-1

cdr3_nt: TGTGCCAGCAGTCCCGGTGGTAAAGGGAGAATCTATGGCTACACCTTC
cdr3_aa: CASSPGGKGRIYGYTF
cdr3_length: 16
clone_size: NA
j_call: TRBJ1-2
d_call: NA
v_call: TRBV28

cdr3_nt: TGTGCCAGCAGCTGGACTAGCGGGAGGGCTGGGGAGCAGTACTTC
cdr3_aa: CASSWTSGRAGEQYF
cdr3_length: 15
clone_size: few
j_call: TRBJ2-7
d_call: TRBD2
v_call: TRBV7-2

cdr3_nt: TGTGCCAGTGCCGACAGGGGGTCTAGCAATCAGCCCCAGCATTTT
cdr3_aa: CASADRGSSNQPQHF
cdr3_length: 15
clone_size: NA
j_call: TRBJ1-5
d_call: TRBD1
v_call: TRBV19

cdr3_nt: TGTGCCAGCAGTGGCGGGAGCCCGGAGACCCAGTACTTC
cdr3_aa: CASSGGSPETQYF
cdr3_length: 13
clone_size: NA
j_call: TRBJ2-5
d_call: TRBD2
v_call: TRBV28

cdr3_nt: TGTGCCAGCAGCTTACAGGGAACGGTACCTGGAAACACCATATATTTT
cdr3_aa: CASSLQGTVPGNTIYF
cdr3_length: 16
clone_size: NA
j_call: TRBJ1-3
d_call: NA
v_call: TRBV7-2

cdr3_nt: TGTGCCAGCTCACCCGACTCCTCGAGCTACGAGCAGTACTTC
cdr3_aa: CASSPDSSSYEQYF
cdr3_length: 14
clone_size: NA
j_call: TRBJ2-7
d_call: NA
v_call: TRBV18

cdr3_nt: TGTGCCAGCAGCTTAGCCCAAGGACTAGCGGACAATGAGCAGTTCTTC
cdr3_aa: CASSLAQGLADNEQFF
cdr3_length: 16
clone_size: NA
j_call: TRBJ2-1
d_call: TRBD2
v_call: TRBV7-6

cdr3_nt: TGTGCCAGCAGTGAAGGACAGGGCTCCGACGAGCAGTACTTC
cdr3_aa: CASSEGQGSDEQYF
cdr3_length: 14
clone_size: NA
j_call: TRBJ2-7
d_call: TRBD1
v_call: TRBV6-1